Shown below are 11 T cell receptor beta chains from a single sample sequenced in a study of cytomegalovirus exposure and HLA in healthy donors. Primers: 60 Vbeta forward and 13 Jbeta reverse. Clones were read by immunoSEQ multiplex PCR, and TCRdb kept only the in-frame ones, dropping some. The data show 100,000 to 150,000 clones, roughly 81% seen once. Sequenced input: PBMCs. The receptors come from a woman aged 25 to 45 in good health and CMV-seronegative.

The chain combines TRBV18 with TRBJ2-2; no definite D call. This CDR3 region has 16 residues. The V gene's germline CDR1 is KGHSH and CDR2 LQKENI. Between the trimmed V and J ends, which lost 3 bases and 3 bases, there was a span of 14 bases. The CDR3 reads CASSPQRRADTGELFF. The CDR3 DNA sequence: TGTGCCAGCTCACCTCAGAGGCGAGCAGACACCGGGGAGCTGTTTTTT.

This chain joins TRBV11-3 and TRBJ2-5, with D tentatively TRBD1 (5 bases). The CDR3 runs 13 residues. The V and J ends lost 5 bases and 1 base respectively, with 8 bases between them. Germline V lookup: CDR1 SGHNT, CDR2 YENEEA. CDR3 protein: CASSTDSQETQYF. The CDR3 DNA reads TGTGCCAGCAGCACCGACAGCCAAGAGACCCAGTACTTC.

CDR3 amino acids: CASSLGQGTEAFF. Here the CDR3 DNA reads TGTGCCAGCAGCTTAGGACAGGGGACTGAAGCTTTCTTT. The chain joins TRBV7-6 to TRBJ1-1; 8 bases are shared with TRBD1. The CDR3 is 13 amino acids. V lost 1 base, J lost 5 bases, and 0 bases stayed unmatched. The germline gives CDR1 SGHVS, CDR2 FNYEAQ.

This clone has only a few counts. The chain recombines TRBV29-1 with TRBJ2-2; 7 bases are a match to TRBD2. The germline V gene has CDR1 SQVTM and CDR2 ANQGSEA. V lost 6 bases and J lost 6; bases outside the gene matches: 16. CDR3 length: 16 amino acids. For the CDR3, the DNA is TGCAGCGTCCAACCAGTCCGCGGGGGTCGGGCCGGGGAGCTGTTTTTT. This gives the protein CSVQPVRGGRAGELFF.

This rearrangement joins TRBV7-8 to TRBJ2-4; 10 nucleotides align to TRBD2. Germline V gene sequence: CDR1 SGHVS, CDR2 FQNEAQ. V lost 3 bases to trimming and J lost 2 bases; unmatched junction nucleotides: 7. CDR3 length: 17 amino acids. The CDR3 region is CASSLGEREGPKNIQYF. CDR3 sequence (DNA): TGTGCCAGCAGCTTGGGCGAGCGGGAGGGCCCCAAAAACATTCAGTACTTC. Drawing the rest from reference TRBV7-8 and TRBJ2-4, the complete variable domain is GAGVSQSPRYKVAKRGQDVALRCDPISGHVSLFWYQQALGQGPEFLTYFQNEAQLDKSGLPSDRFFAERPEGSVSTLKIQRTQQEDSAVYLCASSLGEREGPKNIQYFGAGTRLSVL.

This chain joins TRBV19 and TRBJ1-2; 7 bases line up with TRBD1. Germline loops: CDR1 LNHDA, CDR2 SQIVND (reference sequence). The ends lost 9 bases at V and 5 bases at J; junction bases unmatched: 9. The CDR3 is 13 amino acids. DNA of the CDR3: TGTGCCAGCTGCCTGGGACAGTCATATGGCTACACCTTC. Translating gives CASCLGQSYGYTF. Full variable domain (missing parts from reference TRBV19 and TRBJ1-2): DGGITQSPKYLFRKEGQNVTLSCEQNLNHDAMYWYRQDPGQGLRLIYYSQIVNDFQKGDIAEGYSVSREKKESFPLTVTSAQKNPTAFYLCASCLGQSYGYTFGSGTRLTVV.

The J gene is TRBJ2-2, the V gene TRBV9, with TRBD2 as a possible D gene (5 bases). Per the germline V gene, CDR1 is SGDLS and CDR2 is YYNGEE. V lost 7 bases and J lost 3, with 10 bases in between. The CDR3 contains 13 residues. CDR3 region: CASGGHYTGELFF. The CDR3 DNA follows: TGTGCCAGCGGAGGCCACTACACCGGGGAGCTGTTTTTT.

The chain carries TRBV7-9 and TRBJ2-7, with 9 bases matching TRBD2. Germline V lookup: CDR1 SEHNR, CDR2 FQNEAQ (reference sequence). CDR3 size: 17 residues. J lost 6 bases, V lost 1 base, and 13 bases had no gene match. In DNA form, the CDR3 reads TGTGCCAGCAGCTTAGAGTCCCTGGGAGCGGGAGGTTTCGAGCAGTACTTC. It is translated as CASSLESLGAGGFEQYF.

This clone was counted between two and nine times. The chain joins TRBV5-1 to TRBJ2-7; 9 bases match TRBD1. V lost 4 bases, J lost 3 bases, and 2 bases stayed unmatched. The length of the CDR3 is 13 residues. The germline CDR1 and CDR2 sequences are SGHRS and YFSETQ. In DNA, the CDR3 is TGCGCCAGCAGCCGGGACAGGGACTACGAGCAGTACTTC. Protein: CASSRDRDYEQYF.

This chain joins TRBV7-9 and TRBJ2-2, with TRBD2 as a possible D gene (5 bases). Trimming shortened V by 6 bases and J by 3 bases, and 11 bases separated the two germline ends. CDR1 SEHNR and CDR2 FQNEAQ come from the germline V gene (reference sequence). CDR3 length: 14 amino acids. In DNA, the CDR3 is TGTGCCAGCAGGCCTAGGCGGGACACCGGGGAGCTGTTTTTT. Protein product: CASRPRRDTGELFF.

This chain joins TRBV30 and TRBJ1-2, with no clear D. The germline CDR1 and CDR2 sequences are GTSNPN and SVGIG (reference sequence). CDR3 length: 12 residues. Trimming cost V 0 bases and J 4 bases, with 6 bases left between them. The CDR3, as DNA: TGTGCCTGGAGTGTAGCGGCCTATGGCTACACCTTC. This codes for CAWSVAAYGYTF.